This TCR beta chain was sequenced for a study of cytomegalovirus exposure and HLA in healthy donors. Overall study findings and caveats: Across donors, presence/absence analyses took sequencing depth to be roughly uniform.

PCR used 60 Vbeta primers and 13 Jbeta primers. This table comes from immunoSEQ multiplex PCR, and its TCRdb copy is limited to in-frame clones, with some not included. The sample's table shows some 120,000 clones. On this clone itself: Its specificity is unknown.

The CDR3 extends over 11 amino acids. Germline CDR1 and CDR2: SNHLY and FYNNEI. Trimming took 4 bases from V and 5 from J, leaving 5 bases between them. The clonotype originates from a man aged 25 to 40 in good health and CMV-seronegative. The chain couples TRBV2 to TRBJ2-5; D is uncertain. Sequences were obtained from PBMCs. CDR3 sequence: CASSGRETQYF. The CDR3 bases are TGTGCCAGCAGTGGTCGGGAGACCCAGTACTTC.